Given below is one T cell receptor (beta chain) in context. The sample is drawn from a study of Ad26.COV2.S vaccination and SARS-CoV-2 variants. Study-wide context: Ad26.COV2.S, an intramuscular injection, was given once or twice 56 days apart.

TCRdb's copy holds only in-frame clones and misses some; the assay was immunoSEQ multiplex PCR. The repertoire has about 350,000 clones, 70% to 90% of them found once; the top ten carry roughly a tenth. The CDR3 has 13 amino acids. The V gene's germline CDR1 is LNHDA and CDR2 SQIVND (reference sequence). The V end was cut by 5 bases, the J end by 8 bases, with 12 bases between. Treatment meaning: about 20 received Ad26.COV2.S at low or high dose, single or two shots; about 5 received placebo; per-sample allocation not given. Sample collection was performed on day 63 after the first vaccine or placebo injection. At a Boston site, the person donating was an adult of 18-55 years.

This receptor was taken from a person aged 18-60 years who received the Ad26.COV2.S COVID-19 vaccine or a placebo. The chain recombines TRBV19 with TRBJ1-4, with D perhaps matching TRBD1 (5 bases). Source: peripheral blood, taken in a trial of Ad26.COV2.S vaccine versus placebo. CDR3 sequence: CASSLQGNEKLFF. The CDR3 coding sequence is TGTGCCAGTAGTTTGCAGGGTAACGAAAAACTGTTTTTT.